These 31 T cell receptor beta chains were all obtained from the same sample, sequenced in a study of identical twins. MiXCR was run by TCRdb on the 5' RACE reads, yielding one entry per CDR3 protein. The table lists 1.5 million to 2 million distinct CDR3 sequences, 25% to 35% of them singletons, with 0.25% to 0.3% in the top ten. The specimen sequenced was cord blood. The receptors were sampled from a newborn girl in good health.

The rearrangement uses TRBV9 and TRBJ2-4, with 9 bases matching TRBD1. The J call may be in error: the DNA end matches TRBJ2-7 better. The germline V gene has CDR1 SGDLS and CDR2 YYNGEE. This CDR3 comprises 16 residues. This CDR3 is CASSVAPGQGHYEQYF. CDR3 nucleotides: TGTGCCAGCAGCGTTGCTCCGGGACAGGGACACTACGAGCAGTACTTC.

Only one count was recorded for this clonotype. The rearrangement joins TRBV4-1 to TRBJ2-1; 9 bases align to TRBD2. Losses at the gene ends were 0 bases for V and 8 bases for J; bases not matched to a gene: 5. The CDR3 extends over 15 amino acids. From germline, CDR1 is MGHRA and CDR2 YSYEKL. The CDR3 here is CASSQDWGLAHEQFF. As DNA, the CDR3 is TGCGCCAGCAGCCAAGATTGGGGACTAGCCCATGAGCAGTTCTTC.

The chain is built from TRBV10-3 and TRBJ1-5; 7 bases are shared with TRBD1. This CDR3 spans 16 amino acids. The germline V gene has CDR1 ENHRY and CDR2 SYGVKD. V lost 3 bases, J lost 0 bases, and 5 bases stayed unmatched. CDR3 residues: CAISDGDRYSNQPQHF. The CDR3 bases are TGTGCCATCAGTGATGGGGACAGATATAGCAATCAGCCCCAGCATTTT.

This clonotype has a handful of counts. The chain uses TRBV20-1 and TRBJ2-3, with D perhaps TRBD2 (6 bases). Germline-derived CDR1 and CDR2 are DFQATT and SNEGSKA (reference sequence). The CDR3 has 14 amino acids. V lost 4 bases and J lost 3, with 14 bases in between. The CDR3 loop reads CSAIGTGTTDTQYF. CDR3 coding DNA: TGCAGTGCTATCGGCACCGGGACTACAGATACGCAGTATTTT.

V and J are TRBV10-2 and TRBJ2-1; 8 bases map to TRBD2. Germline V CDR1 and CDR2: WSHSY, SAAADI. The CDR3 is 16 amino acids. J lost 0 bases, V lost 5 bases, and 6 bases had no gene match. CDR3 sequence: CASSNLGGASYNEQFF. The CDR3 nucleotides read TGCGCCAGCAGTAACCTCGGGGGGGCCTCCTACAATGAGCAGTTCTTC.

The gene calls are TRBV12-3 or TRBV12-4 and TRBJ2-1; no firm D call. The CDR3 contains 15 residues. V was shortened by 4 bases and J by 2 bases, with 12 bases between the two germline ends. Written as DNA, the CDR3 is TGTGCCAGCAGTTCTACAGCGCCTCCCTACAATGAGCAGTTCTTC. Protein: CASSSTAPPYNEQFF.

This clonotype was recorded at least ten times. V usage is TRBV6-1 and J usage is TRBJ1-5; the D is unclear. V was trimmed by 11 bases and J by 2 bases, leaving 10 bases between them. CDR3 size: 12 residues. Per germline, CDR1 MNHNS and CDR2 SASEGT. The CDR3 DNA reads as TGTGCCTTCGGTGAGGGCAATCAGCCCCAGCATTTT. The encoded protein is CAFGEGNQPQHF.

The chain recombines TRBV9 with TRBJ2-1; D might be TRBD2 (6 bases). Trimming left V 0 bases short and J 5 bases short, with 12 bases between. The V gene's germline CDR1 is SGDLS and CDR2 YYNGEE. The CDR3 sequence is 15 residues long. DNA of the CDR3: TGTGCCAGCAGCGTAGAGCGGGCGGGACACAATGAGCAGTTCTTC. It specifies CASSVERAGHNEQFF.

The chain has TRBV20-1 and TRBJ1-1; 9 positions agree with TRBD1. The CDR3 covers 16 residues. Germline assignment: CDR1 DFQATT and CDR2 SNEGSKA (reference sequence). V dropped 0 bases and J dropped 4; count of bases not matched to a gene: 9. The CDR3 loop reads CSARDWWGQGGTEAFF. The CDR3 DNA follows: TGCAGTGCTAGAGATTGGTGGGGACAGGGCGGCACTGAAGCTTTCTTT.

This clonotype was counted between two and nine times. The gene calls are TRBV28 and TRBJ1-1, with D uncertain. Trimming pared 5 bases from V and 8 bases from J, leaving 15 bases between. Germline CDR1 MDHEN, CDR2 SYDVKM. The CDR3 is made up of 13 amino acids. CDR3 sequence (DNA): TGTGCCAGCAGTGTCGGATTTTTTCGAGAAGCTTTCTTT. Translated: CASSVGFFREAFF.

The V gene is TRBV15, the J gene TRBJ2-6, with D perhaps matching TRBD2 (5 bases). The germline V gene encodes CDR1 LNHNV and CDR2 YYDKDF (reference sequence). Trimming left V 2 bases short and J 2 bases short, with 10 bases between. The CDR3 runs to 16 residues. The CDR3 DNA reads TGTGCCACCAGCAGACAGGTCGGGACTGGGGCCAACGTCCTGACTTTC. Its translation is CATSRQVGTGANVLTF.

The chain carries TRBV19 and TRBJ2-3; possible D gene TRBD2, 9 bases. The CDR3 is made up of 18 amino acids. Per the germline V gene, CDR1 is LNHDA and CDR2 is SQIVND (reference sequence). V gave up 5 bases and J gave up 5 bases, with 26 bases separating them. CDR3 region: CASSDWTGREGLRDTQYF. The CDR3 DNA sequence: TGTGCCAGTAGTGATTGGACAGGGCGGGAGGGCCTGAGAGATACGCAGTATTTT.

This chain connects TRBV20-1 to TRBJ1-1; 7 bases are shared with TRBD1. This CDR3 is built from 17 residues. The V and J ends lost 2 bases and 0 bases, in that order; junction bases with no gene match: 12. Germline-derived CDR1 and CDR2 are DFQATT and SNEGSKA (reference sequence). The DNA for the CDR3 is TGCAGTGCTAGAAGGTTGGGGGACAGTCCGATGAACACTGAAGCTTTCTTT. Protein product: CSARRLGDSPMNTEAFF.

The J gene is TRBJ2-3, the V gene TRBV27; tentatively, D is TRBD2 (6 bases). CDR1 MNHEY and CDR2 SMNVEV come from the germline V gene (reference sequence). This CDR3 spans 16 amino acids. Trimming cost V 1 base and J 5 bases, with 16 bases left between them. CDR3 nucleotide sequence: TGTGCCAGCAGTTTATTCAGCGGAGGGGCGGGAGATACGCAGTATTTT. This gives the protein CASSLFSGGAGDTQYF.

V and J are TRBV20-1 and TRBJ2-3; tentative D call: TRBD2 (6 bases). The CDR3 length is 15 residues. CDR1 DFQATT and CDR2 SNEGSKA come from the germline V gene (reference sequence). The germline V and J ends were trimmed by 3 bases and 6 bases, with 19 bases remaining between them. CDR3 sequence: CSASIWTTQMDTQYF. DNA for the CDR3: TGCAGTGCTAGTATTTGGACTACCCAGATGGATACGCAGTATTTT.

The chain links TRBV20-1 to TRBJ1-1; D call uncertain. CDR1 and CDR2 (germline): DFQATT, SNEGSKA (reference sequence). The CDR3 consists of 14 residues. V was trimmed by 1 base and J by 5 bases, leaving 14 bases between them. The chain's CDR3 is CSARGPTDGTEAFF. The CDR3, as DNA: TGCAGTGCTAGAGGCCCCACGGACGGGACTGAAGCTTTCTTT.

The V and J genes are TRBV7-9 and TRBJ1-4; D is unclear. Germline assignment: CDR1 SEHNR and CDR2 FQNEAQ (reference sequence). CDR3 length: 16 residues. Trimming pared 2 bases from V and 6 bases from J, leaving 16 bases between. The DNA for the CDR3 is TGTGCCAGCAGCTTATTTGGAAGGCCTAGGGATGAAAAACTGTTTTTT. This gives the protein CASSLFGRPRDEKLFF. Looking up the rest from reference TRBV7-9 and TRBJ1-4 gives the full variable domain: DTGVSQNPRHKITKRGQNVTFRCDPISEHNRLYWYRQTLGQGPEFLTYFQNEAQLEKSRLLSDRFSAERPKGSFSTLEIQRTEQGDSAMYLCASSLFGRPRDEKLFFGSGTQLSVL.

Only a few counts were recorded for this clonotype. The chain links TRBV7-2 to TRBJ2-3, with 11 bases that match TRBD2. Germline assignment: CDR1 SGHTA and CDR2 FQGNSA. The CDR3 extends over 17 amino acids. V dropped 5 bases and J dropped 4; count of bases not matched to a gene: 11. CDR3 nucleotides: TGTGCCAGCAGCGAACGTAGCGGGAGGGCTAGCGCAGATACGCAGTATTTT. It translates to CASSERSGRASADTQYF.

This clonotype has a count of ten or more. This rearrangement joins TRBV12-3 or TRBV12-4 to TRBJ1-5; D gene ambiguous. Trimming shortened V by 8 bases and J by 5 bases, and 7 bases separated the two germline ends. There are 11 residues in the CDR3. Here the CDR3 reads CASGPDQPQHF. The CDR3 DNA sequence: TGTGCCAGCGGCCCAGATCAGCCCCAGCATTTT.

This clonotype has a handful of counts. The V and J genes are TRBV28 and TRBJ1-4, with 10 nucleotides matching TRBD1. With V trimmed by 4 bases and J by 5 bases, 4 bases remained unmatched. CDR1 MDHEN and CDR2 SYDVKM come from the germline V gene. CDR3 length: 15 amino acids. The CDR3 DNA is TGTGCCAGCAGTTCCGCGGGACAGGGGAATGAAAAACTGTTTTTT. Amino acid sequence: CASSSAGQGNEKLFF.

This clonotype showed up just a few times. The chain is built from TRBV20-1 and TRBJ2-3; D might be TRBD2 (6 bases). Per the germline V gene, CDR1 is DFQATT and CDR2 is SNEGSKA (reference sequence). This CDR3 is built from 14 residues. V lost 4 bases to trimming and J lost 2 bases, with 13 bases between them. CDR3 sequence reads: CSAMRGATTDTQYF. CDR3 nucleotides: TGCAGTGCTATGCGCGGGGCCACCACAGATACGCAGTATTTT.

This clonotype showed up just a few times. The CDR3 DNA sequence: TGTGCCAGCCTGGGGACCGTAAACACTGAAGCTTTCTTT. Translating gives CASLGTVNTEAFF. The chain joins TRBV6-1 to TRBJ1-1, with D perhaps matching TRBD1 (5 bases). CDR1 and CDR2 (germline): MNHNS, SASEGT. CDR3 length: 13 residues. Trimming removed 8 bases at V and 2 bases at J, with 12 bases between.

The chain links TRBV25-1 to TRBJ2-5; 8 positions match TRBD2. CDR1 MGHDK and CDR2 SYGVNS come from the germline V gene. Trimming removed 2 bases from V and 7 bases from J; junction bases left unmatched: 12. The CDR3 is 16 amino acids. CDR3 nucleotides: TGTGCCAGCAGTGAAAGGACGGGAGGGCCGTGGGGGACCCAGTACTTC. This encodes CASSERTGGPWGTQYF.

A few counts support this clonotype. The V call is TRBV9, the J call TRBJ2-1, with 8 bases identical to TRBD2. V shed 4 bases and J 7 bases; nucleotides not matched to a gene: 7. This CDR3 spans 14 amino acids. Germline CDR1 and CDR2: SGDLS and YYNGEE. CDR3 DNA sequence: TGTGCCAGCAGCCCCAGCGGGAGTGGTAATGAGCAGTTCTTC. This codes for CASSPSGSGNEQFF.

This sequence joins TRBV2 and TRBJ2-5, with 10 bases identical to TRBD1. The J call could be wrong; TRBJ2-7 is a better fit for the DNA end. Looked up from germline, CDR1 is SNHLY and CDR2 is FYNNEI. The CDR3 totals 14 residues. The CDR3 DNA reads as TGTGCCAGCAGTGAGACAGGGGGCGTGTACGAGCAGTACTTC. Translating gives CASSETGGVYEQYF.

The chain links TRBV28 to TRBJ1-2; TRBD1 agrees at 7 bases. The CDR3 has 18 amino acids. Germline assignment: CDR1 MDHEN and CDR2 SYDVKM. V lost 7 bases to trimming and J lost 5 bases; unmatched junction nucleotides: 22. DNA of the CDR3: TGTGCCAGCACCCCCCCTGCGCTATGGACAGGTAGCCTTTATGGCTACACCTTC. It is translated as CASTPPALWTGSLYGYTF.

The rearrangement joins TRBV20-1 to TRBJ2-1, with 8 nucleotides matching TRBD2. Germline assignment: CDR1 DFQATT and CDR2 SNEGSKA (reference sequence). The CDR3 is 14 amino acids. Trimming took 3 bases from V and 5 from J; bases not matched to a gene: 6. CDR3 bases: TGCAGTGCTAGTCACGGGGGGGCCCACAATGAGCAGTTCTTC. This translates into CSASHGGAHNEQFF.

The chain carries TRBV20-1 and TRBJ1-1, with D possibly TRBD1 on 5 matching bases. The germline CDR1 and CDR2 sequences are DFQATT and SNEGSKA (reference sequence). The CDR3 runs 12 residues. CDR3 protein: CNATPPSGGAFF. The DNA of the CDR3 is TGCAATGCCACCCCCCCCTCCGGGGGAGCTTTCTTT.

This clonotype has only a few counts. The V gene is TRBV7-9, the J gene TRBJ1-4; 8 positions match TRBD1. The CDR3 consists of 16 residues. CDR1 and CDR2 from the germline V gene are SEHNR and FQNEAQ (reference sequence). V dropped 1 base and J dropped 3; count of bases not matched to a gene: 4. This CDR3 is CASSLGQGAANEKLFF. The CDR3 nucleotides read TGTGCCAGCAGCTTAGGGCAGGGGGCGGCTAATGAAAAACTGTTTTTT.

The CDR3 nucleotides are TGTGCCAGCAGCCCCTTTCGTGGTGGCTCTGGAAACACCATATATTTT. Its protein is CASSPFRGGSGNTIYF. V gene TRBV3-1 combines with J gene TRBJ1-3, with D uncertain. The germline CDR1 and CDR2 sequences are LGHDT and YNNKEL (reference sequence). The CDR3 sequence is 16 residues long. Trimming took off 4 bases at V and 0 bases at J, with 13 bases between the two ends.

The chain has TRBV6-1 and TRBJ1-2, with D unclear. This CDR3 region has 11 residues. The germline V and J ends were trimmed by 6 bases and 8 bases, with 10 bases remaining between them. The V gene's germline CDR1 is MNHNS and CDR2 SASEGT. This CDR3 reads CASRAVGGYTF. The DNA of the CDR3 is TGTGCCAGCAGGGCGGTGGGAGGCTACACCTTC.